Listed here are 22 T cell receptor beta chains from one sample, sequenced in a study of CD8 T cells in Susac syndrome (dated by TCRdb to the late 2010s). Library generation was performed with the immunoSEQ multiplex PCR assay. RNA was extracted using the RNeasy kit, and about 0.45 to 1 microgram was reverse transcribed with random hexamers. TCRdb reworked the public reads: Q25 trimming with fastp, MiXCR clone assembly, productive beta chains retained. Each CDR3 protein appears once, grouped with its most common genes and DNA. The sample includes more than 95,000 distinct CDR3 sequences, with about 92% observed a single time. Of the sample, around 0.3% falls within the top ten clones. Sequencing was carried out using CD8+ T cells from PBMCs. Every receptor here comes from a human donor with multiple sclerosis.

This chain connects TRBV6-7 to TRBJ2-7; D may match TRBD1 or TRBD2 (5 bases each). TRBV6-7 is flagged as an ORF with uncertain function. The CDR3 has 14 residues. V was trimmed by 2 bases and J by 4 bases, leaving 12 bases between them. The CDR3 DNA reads TGTGCCAGCAGTTACCGGATTTGGGGGTACGAGCAGTACGTC. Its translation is CASSYRIWGYEQYV.

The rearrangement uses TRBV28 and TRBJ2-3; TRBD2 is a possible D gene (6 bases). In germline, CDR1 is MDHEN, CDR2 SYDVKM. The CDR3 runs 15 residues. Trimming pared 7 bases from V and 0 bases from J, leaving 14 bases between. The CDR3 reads CASTPPGTSTDTQYF. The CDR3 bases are TGTGCCAGCACCCCTCCGGGGACTAGCACAGATACGCAGTATTTT.

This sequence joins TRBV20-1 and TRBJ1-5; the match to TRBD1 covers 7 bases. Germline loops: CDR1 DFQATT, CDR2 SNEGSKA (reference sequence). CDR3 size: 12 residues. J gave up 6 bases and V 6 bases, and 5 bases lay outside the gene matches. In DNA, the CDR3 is TGCAGTGCCCCAGGGGGTACTCAGCCCCAGCATTTT. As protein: CSAPGGTQPQHF.

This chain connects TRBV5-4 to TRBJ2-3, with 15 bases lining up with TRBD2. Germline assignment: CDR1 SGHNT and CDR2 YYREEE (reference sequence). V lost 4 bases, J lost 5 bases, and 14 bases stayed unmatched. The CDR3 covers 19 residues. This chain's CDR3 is CASSPGPGTSGRLRDTQYF. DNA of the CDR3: TGTGCCAGCAGCCCAGGGCCAGGGACTAGCGGGAGGTTGAGAGATACGCAGTATTTT.

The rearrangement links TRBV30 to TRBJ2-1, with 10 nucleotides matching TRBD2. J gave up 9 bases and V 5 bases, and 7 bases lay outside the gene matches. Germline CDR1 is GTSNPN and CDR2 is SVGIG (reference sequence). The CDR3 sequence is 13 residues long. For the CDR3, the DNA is TGTGCCTGGTTTAGCGGGGGGCCGGGTGAGCAGTTCTTC. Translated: CAWFSGGPGEQFF.

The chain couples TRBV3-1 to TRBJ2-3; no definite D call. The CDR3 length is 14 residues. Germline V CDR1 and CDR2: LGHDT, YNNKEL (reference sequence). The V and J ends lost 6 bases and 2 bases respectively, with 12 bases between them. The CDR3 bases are TGTGCCAGCAGTCAGAGGCTCTACACAGATACGCAGTATTTT. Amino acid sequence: CASSQRLYTDTQYF.

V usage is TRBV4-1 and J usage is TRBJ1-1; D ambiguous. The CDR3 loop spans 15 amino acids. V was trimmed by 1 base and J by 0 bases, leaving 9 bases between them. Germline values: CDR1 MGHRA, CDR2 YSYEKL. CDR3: CASSQVGLMNTEAFF. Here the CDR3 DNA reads TGCGCCAGCAGCCAAGTTGGGCTGATGAACACTGAAGCTTTCTTT.

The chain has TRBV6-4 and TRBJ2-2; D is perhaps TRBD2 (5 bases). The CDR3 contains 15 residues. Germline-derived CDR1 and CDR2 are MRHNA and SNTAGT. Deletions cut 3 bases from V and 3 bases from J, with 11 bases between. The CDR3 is CASSESGIYTGELFF. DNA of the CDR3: TGTGCCAGCAGTGAGTCCGGGATATACACCGGGGAGCTGTTTTTT.

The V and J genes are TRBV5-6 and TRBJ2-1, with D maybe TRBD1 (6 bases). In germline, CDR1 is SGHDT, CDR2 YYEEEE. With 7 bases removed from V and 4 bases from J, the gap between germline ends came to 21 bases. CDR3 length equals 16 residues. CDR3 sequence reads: CASSTQGSDPYNEQFF. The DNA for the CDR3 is TGTGCCAGCTCGACCCAGGGGTCAGACCCTTACAATGAGCAGTTCTTC.

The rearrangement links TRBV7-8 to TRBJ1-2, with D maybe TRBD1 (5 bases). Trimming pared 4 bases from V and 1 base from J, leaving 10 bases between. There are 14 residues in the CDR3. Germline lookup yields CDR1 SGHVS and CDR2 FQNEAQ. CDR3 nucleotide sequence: TGTGCCAGCAGCTCCCGGGGGGTTAACTATGGCTACACCTTC. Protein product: CASSSRGVNYGYTF. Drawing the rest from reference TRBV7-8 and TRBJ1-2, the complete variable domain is GAGVSQSPRYKVAKRGQDVALRCDPISGHVSLFWYQQALGQGPEFLTYFQNEAQLDKSGLPSDRFFAERPEGSVSTLKIQRTQQEDSAVYLCASSSRGVNYGYTFGSGTRLTVV.

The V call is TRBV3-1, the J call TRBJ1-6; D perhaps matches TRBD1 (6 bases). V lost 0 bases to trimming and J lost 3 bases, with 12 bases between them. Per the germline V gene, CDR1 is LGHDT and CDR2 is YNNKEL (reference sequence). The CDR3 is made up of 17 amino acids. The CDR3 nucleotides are TGTGCCAGCAGCCAAGATATGGCAGGGGACTATAATTCACCCCTCCACTTT. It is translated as CASSQDMAGDYNSPLHF.

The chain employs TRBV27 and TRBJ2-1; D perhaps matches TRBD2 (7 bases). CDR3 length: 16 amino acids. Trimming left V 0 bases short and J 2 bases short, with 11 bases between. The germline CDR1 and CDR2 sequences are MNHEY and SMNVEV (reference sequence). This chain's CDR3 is CASSLSGGGTYNEQFF. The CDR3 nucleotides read TGTGCCAGCAGTTTATCAGGGGGGGGGACCTACAATGAGCAGTTCTTC.

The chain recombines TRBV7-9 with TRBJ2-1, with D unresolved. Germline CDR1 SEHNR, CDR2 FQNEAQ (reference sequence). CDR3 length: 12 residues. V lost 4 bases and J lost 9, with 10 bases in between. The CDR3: CASSSPEVEQFF. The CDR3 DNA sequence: TGTGCCAGCAGCTCGCCAGAGGTTGAGCAGTTCTTC.

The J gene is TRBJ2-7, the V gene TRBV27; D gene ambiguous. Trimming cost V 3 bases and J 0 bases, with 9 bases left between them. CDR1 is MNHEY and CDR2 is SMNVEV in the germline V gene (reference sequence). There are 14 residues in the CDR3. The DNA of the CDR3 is TGTGCCAGCAGTTTTACGGGTAGCTCCTACGAGCAGTACTTC. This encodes CASSFTGSSYEQYF.

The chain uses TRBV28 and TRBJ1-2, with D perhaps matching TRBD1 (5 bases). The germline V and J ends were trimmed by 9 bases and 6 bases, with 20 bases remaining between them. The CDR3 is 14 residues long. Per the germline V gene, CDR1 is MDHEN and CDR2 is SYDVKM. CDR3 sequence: CARALRGWGHGYTF. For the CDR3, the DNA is TGTGCCAGAGCCCTCCGGGGATGGGGACATGGCTACACCTTC.

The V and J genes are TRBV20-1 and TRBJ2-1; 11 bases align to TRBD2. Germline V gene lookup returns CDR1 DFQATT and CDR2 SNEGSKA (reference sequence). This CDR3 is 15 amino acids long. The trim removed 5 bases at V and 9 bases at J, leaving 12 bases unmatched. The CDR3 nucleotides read TGCAGTGCTGGGCGAACTAGCGGGAGTTCACGTGAGCAGTTCTTC. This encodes CSAGRTSGSSREQFF.

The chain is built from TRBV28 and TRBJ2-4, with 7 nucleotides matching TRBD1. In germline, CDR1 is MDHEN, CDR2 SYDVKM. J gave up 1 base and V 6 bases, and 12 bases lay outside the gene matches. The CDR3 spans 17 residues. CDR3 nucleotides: TGTGCCAGCAGCCCCGGGACAGATAAAGGGGCCAAAAACATTCAGTACTTC. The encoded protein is CASSPGTDKGAKNIQYF.

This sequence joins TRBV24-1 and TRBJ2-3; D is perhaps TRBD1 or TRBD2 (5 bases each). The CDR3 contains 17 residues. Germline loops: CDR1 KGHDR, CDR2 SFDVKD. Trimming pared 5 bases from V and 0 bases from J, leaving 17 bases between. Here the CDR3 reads CATSGIGVGRSTDTQYF. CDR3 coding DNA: TGTGCCACCAGTGGAATCGGGGTGGGACGGAGCACAGATACGCAGTATTTT.

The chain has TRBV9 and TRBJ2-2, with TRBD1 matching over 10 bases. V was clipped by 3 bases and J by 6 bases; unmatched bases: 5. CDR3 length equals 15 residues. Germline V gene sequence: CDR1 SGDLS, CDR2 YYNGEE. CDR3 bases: TGTGCCAGCAGCGGTGGGACAGGGGTCCCCGGGGAGCTGTTTTTT. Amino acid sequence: CASSGGTGVPGELFF. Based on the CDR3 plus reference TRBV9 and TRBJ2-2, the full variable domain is DSGVTQTPKHLITATGQRVTLRCSPRSGDLSVYWYQQSLDQGLQFLIQYYNGEERAKGNILERFSAQQFPDLHSELNLSSLELGDSALYFCASSGGTGVPGELFFGEGSRLTVL.

CDR3 coding DNA: TGCGCCAGCAGCCAAGGAAGGACCTCAGGAAACACCATATATTTT. Amino acid sequence: CASSQGRTSGNTIYF. The J gene is TRBJ1-3, the V gene TRBV4-1; D not certain. V gave up 1 base and J gave up 4 bases, with 11 bases separating them. In germline, CDR1 is MGHRA, CDR2 YSYEKL. The CDR3 extends over 15 amino acids.

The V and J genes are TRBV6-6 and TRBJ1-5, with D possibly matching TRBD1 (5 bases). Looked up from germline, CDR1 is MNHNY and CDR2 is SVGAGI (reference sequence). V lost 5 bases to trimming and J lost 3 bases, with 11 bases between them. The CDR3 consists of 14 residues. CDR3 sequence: CASSMTTVNQPQHF. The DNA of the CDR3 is TGTGCCAGCAGTATGACGACAGTCAATCAGCCCCAGCATTTT.

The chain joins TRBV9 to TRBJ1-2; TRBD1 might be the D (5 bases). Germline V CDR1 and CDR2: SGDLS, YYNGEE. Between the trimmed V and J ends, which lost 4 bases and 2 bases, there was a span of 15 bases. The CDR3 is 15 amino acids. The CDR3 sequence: CASSSTGTPNYGYTF. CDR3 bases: TGTGCCAGCAGCTCAACCGGGACCCCGAACTATGGCTACACCTTC.